A selection of T cell receptor beta chains follows, all from one sample in a study of response to subunit inactivated influenza vaccine. TCRdb analysed the RT-PCR reads with MiXCR anew, one entry per CDR3 protein. The sample has 500,000 to 600,000 distinct CDR3 sequences; approximately 7.7% are singletons. Sequencing was performed on PBMCs from blood, taken around 25 months after vaccination. The receptors here all came from a man between 50 and 69 years old who received an inactivated influenza vaccine. CDR3s include the opening cysteine and the closing phenylalanine or tryptophan. D genes are given only for firm matches. Rows may omit the clone size; those that give it use once, few, many or a size class.

j_call,v_call,d_call,clone_size,cdr3_nt,cdr3_aa
TRBJ2-2,TRBV5-6,TRBD1,-,TGTGCCAGCAGCCCCGGGACAGGGATGAACACCGGGGAGCTGTTTTTT,CASSPGTGMNTGELFF
TRBJ1-4,TRBV7-9,TRBD1,few,TGTGCCAGCAGCTTACTCGACAGGGATGGAGAAAAACTGTTTTTT,CASSLLDRDGEKLFF
TRBJ2-3,TRBV28,TRBD2,-,TGTGCCAGCAGTTTTAGGGAGGGACTGAGGGATACGCAGTATTTT,CASSFREGLRDTQYF
TRBJ1-3,TRBV6-1,-,many,TGTGCCAGCAGTCAAGGGGGGGGTTCTGGAAACACCATATATTTT,CASSQGGGSGNTIYF
TRBJ1-1,TRBV2,-,many,TGTGCCAGCATGGGACACCCGAACACTGAAGCTTTCTTT,CASMGHPNTEAFF
TRBJ1-4,TRBV21-1,-,many,TGTGCCAGCAGCAAAGGTTCCTGCGTTAGGGAAAAACTGTTTTTT,CASSKGSCVREKLFF
TRBJ1-5,TRBV7-2,TRBD1,few,TGTGCCAGCAGCAACAGACAGGGTGGTCAGCCCCAGCATTTT,CASSNRQGGQPQHF
TRBJ2-1,TRBV7-8,-,many,TGTGCCAGCAGCTTCCATATGTCCGGGAGTAGAGGCTCCTACAATGAGCAGTTCTTC,CASSFHMSGSRGSYNEQFF
TRBJ1-5,TRBV6-5,-,-,TGTGCCAGCAGTTACTGGCAGAGCAATCAGCCCCAGCATTTT,CASSYWQSNQPQHF
TRBJ1-4,TRBV20-1,-,-,TGCAGTGCTAGCCCCGGATTCGATGAAAAACTGTTTTTT,CSASPGFDEKLFF
TRBJ2-3,TRBV9,-,few,TGTGCCAGCAGCGTAGATGATGCAGATACGCAGTATTTT,CASSVDDADTQYF
TRBJ2-2,TRBV5-1,TRBD2,many,TGCGCCAGCAGCTCTGGACTAGTCAACACCGGGGAGCTGTTTTTT,CASSSGLVNTGELFF
TRBJ1-2,TRBV12-3/TRBV12-4,-,many,TGTGCCAGCAGCCCTCGTGGGCCACTCACTCTCTATGGCTACACCTTC,CASSPRGPLTLYGYTF
TRBJ2-1,TRBV7-7,TRBD2,few,TGTGCCAGCAGCCCAAGGGCTAGCGGACTCCCCAATGAGCAGTTCTTC,CASSPRASGLPNEQFF
TRBJ1-5,TRBV27,-,few,TGTGCCAGCAGGAAAGAGGGGCGCGGACAGCCCCAGCATTTT,CASRKEGRGQPQHF
TRBJ2-7,TRBV20-1,TRBD1,-,TGCAGTGCTAGATTTCTCGGACAGGCTTCTTCCGAGCAGTACTTC,CSARFLGQASSEQYF
TRBJ2-7,TRBV11-2,-,-,TGTGCCAGCAGCCAGTCGAGGCTGGGAACGATGAACTACGAGCAGTACTTC,CASSQSRLGTMNYEQYF
TRBJ1-1,TRBV10-3,-,-,TGTGCCATCTCTCTGGGGATAAACACTGAAGCTTTCTTT,CAISLGINTEAFF
TRBJ1-6,TRBV12-3/TRBV12-4,TRBD1,few,TGTGCCAGCAGTTTAGAAGGGACAGGGAAAAATTCACCCCTCCACTTT,CASSLEGTGKNSPLHF
TRBJ2-7,TRBV5-1,TRBD2,few,TGCGCCAGCAGCCAACTGGCCTCGGGAACTAGCGGGGTCCACGAGCAGTACTTC,CASSQLASGTSGVHEQYF
TRBJ2-5,TRBV7-2,TRBD2,few,TGTGCCAGCAGCACTCTAGCGGGAGGGCCGAAGACCCAGTACTTC,CASSTLAGGPKTQYF
TRBJ1-1,TRBV6-2/TRBV6-3,TRBD1,few,TGTGCCAGCCGCCGGGACAGACAGGGGTACACTGAAGCTTTCTTT,CASRRDRQGYTEAFF
TRBJ1-2,TRBV3-1,-,-,TGTGCCAGCAGCACCAAAACCGACGGCTACACCTTC,CASSTKTDGYTF
TRBJ1-6,TRBV20-1,TRBD1,-,TGCAGTGCTAGACAACCTGGACAGGGAATTTCACCCCTCCACTTT,CSARQPGQGISPLHF
TRBJ2-1,TRBV11-1,TRBD2,few,TGTGCCAGCAGCCCCGGGAGTAGGGGAGCGGGGGGAATCAATGAGCAGTTCTTC,CASSPGSRGAGGINEQFF
TRBJ2-1,TRBV9,TRBD1,-,TGTGCCAGCAGCGTAGGGGGGACAGGGGCTCCCTACAATGAGCAGTTCTTC,CASSVGGTGAPYNEQFF
TRBJ2-5,TRBV2,-,few,TGTGCCAGCAGTGCTTCGTGGGTCGGGGGAATCCAAGAGACCCAGTACTTC,CASSASWVGGIQETQYF
TRBJ2-2,TRBV6-4,-,few,TGTGCCAGCAGACAGGCAACGAACACCGGGGAGCTGTTTTTT,CASRQATNTGELFF
TRBJ2-7,TRBV7-2,-,-,TGTGCCAGCAGCTTCGAAGGGCACGAGCAGTACTTC,CASSFEGHEQYF
TRBJ1-2,TRBV20-1,-,few,TGCAGTGCTAGACAGGGGTACGGCTACACCTTC,CSARQGYGYTF
TRBJ2-5,TRBV7-2,TRBD1,many,TGTGCCAGCAGCTTGGGACAGCATGCGCAAGAGACCCAGTACTTC,CASSLGQHAQETQYF
TRBJ1-5,TRBV6-1,TRBD1,-,TGTGCCAGCAGACCCAGGGGGGGGGATAGCAATCAGCCCCAGCATTTT,CASRPRGGDSNQPQHF
TRBJ2-7,TRBV10-3,TRBD2,many,TGTGCCATCAGTGTGACTAGCGGGAGGGCTAGCGAGCAGTACTTC,CAISVTSGRASEQYF
TRBJ2-7,TRBV5-1,-,few,TGCGCCAGCAGGCCCTCACAGGGTTCCTACGAGCAGTACTTC,CASRPSQGSYEQYF
TRBJ2-1,TRBV6-1,TRBD1,few,TGTGCCAGCAGTCGAAGTAACAGGGGGGTCAATGAGCAGTTCTTC,CASSRSNRGVNEQFF
TRBJ2-6,TRBV12-3/TRBV12-4,-,-,TGTGCCAGCACCTTATCGGCCTCTGGGGCCAACGTCCTGACTTTC,CASTLSASGANVLTF
TRBJ2-7,TRBV29-1,-,many,TGCAGCGTTGAAGTCTCCGGGACGGGTTTCTACGAGCAGTACTTC,CSVEVSGTGFYEQYF
TRBJ1-1,TRBV7-9,TRBD1,-,TGTGCCAGCAGCTTAGGCGCAGGGGGTGTTGAAGCTTTCTTT,CASSLGAGGVEAFF
TRBJ2-7,TRBV24-1,TRBD1,few,TGTGCCACCAGTGACCCGACAGGGTTAGAGGTGCAGTACTTC,CATSDPTGLEVQYF
TRBJ2-1,TRBV7-2,TRBD2,many,TGTGCCAGCAGCTTAGCAGCGGGAGAGTACAATGAGCAGTTCTTC,CASSLAAGEYNEQFF
TRBJ1-2,TRBV4-1,TRBD1,-,TGCGCCAGCAGCTCCGGGACAGCTTATGGCTACACCTTC,CASSSGTAYGYTF
TRBJ2-1,TRBV5-1,TRBD2,few,TGCGCCAGCAGCCCGGCGGGGGTAAACCAGCGGGGGATTTTTGAGCAGTTCTTC,CASSPAGVNQRGIFEQFF
TRBJ2-2,TRBV10-3,-,few,TGTGCCATCAGTGAGTCGAGTGGCGGGGAGCTGTTTTTT,CAISESSGGELFF
TRBJ2-1,TRBV27,-,few,TGTGCCAGCAGTTTCCGGGGTAACCCCTACAATGAGCAGTTCTTC,CASSFRGNPYNEQFF
TRBJ1-2,TRBV12-3/TRBV12-4,TRBD1,many,TGTGCCAGCAGTTTCATCACAGGGGGGTATGGCTACACCTTC,CASSFITGGYGYTF
TRBJ2-7,TRBV4-3,-,-,TGCGCCAGCAGCCAAGATTTCCAGGGCTCTAGCTCCTACGAGCAGTACTTC,CASSQDFQGSSSYEQYF
TRBJ2-7,TRBV15,-,few,TGTGCCACCAGCAGAGAGAGCTACGAGCAGTACTTC,CATSRESYEQYF
TRBJ1-4,TRBV7-9,TRBD1,-,TGTGCCAGCAGCTTCCGGGACAGAGTTGCAACTAATGAAAAACTGTTTTTT,CASSFRDRVATNEKLFF
TRBJ1-1,TRBV20-1,-,-,TGCAGTGCTAGAGATCAAAGCGAGGAAGCTTTCTTT,CSARDQSEEAFF
TRBJ2-7,TRBV5-5,-,-,TGTGCCAGCAGCTCAGATGGGGGGGCGGCCTACGAGCAGTACTTC,CASSSDGGAAYEQYF
TRBJ1-2,TRBV3-1,-,few,TGTGCCAGCAGCCCCCGCCTGGTCACCTATGGCTACACCTTC,CASSPRLVTYGYTF
TRBJ2-1,TRBV19,TRBD2,-,TGTGCCAGTAGTACGGGCAGCGGGGGGGATGAGCAGTTCTTC,CASSTGSGGDEQFF
TRBJ2-1,TRBV29-1,-,-,TGCAGCGTTGAAGAAGGGGACACTTACAATGAGCAGTTCTTC,CSVEEGDTYNEQFF
TRBJ2-2,TRBV20-1,TRBD2,-,TGCAGTGCTACTAGCGGGGAGACCGGGGAGCTGTTTTTT,CSATSGETGELFF
TRBJ2-5,TRBV20-1,-,once,TGCAGTGCTAGAGATGGTCAGTGGGGCCCCCCTGAGGTGGAAGAGACCCAGTACTTC,CSARDGQWGPPEVEETQYF
TRBJ2-1,TRBV24-1,-,-,TGTGCCACCAGTGACCCCGGTGGGAAGAGCTCCTACAATGAGCAGTTCTTC,CATSDPGGKSSYNEQFF
TRBJ2-7,TRBV2,-,-,TGTGCCAGCAGTTTTAGATCTCTTTTCTACGAGCAGTACTTC,CASSFRSLFYEQYF
TRBJ2-3,TRBV11-1,TRBD2,many,TGTGCCAGCAGCTTACCCCGGACTAGCGGGGGGGCAACAGATACGCAGTATTTT,CASSLPRTSGGATDTQYF
TRBJ2-2,TRBV15,-,few,TGTGCCACCAGCAGGGTAGCGGCGGGGAACACCGGGGAGCTGTTTTTT,CATSRVAAGNTGELFF
TRBJ2-1,TRBV4-3,-,-,TGCGCCAGCAGCCACGGGGCCTGGGACAATGAGCAGTTCTTC,CASSHGAWDNEQFF